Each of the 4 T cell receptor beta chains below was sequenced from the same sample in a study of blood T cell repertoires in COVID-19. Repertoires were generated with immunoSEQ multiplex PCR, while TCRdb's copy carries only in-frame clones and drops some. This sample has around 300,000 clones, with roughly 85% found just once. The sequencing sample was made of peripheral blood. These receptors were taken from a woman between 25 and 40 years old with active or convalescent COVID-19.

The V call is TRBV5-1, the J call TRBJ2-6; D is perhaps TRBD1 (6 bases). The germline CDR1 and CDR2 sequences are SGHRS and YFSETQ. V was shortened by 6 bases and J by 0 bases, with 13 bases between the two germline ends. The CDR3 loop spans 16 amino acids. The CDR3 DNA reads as TGCGCCAGCAAGGGGACATCTTTCTCTGGGGCCAACGTCCTGACTTTC. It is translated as CASKGTSFSGANVLTF.

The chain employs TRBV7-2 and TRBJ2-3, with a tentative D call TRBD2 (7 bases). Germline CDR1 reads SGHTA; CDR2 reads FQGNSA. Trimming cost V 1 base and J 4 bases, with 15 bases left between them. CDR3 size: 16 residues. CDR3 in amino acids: CASSLGLGGAADTQYF. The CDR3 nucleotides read TGTGCCAGCAGCTTAGGACTAGGGGGGGCGGCAGATACGCAGTATTTT.

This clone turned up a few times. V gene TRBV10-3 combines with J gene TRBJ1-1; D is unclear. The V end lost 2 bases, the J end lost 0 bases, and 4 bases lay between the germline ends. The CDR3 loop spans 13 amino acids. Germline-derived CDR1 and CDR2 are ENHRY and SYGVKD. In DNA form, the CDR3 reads TGTGCCATCAGTGAGACAGTGAACACTGAAGCTTTCTTT. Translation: CAISETVNTEAFF.

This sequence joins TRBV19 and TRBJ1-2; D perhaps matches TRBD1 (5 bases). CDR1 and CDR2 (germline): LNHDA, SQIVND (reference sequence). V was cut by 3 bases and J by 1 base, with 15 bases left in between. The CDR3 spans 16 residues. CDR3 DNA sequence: TGTGCCAGTAGTATTTCCAGGGCGAGATTTAACTATGGCTACACCTTC. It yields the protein CASSISRARFNYGYTF.